The 11 T cell receptor beta chains reported below all come from one sample, sequenced in a study of shared clonotypes between healthy human individuals. Sequencing used immunoSEQ multiplex PCR; TCRdb keeps in-frame clones, though not all of them. This sample has some 630,000 clones; approximately 96% occur once, and the top ten carry 0.095% to 0.13%. CD8 cells regarded as naive lacked CD45RO, were positively chosen for CCR7, and omitted terminally differentiated effector memory CD45RA+ cells. Sequencing input: naive CD8+ T cells sorted from blood. The receptors derive from a woman in her thirties in good health.

This clone appeared a single time. CDR3 sequence: CASTISSRYSYEQYF. In DNA, the CDR3 is TGTGCCAGCACTATATCCAGTAGGTACTCCTACGAGCAGTACTTC. This sequence joins TRBV2 and TRBJ2-7, with D unclear. The CDR3 totals 15 residues. Trimming removed 7 bases at V and 0 bases at J, with 16 bases between. CDR1 and CDR2 from the germline V gene are SNHLY and FYNNEI.

V is TRBV5-6 and J is TRBJ2-7, with 8 bases aligning to TRBD2. Germline lookup yields CDR1 SGHDT and CDR2 YYEEEE. CDR3 length: 15 amino acids. The trim removed 1 base at V and 3 bases at J, leaving 6 bases unmatched. The chain's CDR3 is CASSLSGSPYYEQYF. The DNA of the CDR3 is TGTGCCAGCAGCTTGAGCGGGAGCCCCTACTACGAGCAGTACTTC.

This chain links TRBV5-6 with TRBJ1-2, with 7 bases aligning to TRBD1. The germline CDR1 and CDR2 sequences are SGHDT and YYEEEE. The CDR3 extends over 15 amino acids. The ends lost 4 bases at V and 3 bases at J; junction bases unmatched: 9. CDR3: CASSQPDRAHYGYTF. CDR3 in DNA: TGTGCCAGCAGCCAACCTGACAGGGCGCACTATGGCTACACCTTC.

This clone was observed a single time. The chain is built from TRBV7-5 and TRBJ2-2. TRBV7-5 is a listed pseudogene. The CDR3 totals 17 residues. CDR3 nucleotides: TGTGTCAGAAGCTTAGGCCACGACAGACTAAACACCGGGGAGCTGTTTTTT. Encoded protein: CVRSLGHDRLNTGELFF.

The genes are TRBV5-1 and TRBJ1-2; 10 bases are a match to TRBD1. With 4 bases clipped from V and 2 bases from J, the junction kept 14 bases outside the gene matches. CDR1 and CDR2 from the germline V gene are SGHRS and YFSETQ. The CDR3 has 18 residues. The CDR3 here is CASSLFPGTGALNYGYTF. The CDR3 nucleotides are TGCGCCAGCAGCCTCTTTCCCGGGACAGGGGCGCTAAACTATGGCTACACCTTC.

This clone was seen a single time. This sequence joins TRBV13 and TRBJ1-2, with TRBD1 as a possible D gene (5 bases). V lost 3 bases to trimming and J lost 4 bases, with 12 bases between them. The CDR3 contains 14 residues. Germline assignment: CDR1 PRHDT and CDR2 FYEKMQ (reference sequence). Here the CDR3 reads CASSLGLMPYGYTF. The CDR3 nucleotides read TGTGCCAGCAGCTTGGGGCTGATGCCCTATGGCTACACCTTC.

The chain has TRBV6-1 and TRBJ2-7; D is ambiguous. Trimming shortened V by 1 base and J by 7 bases, and 14 bases separated the two germline ends. CDR1 and CDR2 from the germline V gene are MNHNS and SASEGT. CDR3 length equals 14 residues. CDR3: CASSEVDEFWEQYF. Here the CDR3 DNA reads TGTGCCAGCAGTGAAGTAGACGAGTTCTGGGAGCAGTACTTC.

Comments on this clone: One end of the junction fails to match germline, which may point to a read error. The gene calls are TRBV2 and TRBJ2-1; 8 bases match TRBD2. The germline CDR1 and CDR2 sequences are SNHLY and FYNNEI. The CDR3 runs to 14 residues. The CDR3 DNA is TGTGCCAGCAGAGAAGCGGGAGCTAACAATGAGCAGTTCTTC. Its protein product is CASREAGANNEQFF. Based on the CDR3 plus reference TRBV2 and TRBJ2-1, the full variable domain is EPEVTQTPSHQVTQMGQEVILRCVPISNHLYFYWYRQILGQKVEFLVSFYNNEISEKSEIFDDQFSVERPDGSNFTLKIRSTKLEDSAMYFCASREAGANNEQFFGPGTRLTVL.

This chain connects TRBV5-1 to TRBJ2-7; 11 positions agree with TRBD2. Trimming at V came to 0 bases and at J to 0 bases, leaving 8 bases not matched to a gene. CDR1 and CDR2 from the germline V gene are SGHRS and YFSETQ. CDR3 length: 18 residues. The CDR3 sequence: CASSLGLPSGRNSYEQYF. The CDR3 nucleotides are TGCGCCAGCAGCTTGGGTCTTCCTAGCGGGAGGAACTCCTACGAGCAGTACTTC.

This chain connects TRBV28 to TRBJ2-1; 9 bases are a match to TRBD2. Unmatched junction bases numbered 6, after V lost 4 bases and J lost 5 bases. CDR1 is MDHEN and CDR2 is SYDVKM in the germline V gene. CDR3 length equals 15 residues. CDR3 sequence: CASSYRLADDNEQFF. In nucleotides, the CDR3 is TGTGCCAGCAGTTACCGACTAGCGGATGACAATGAGCAGTTCTTC.

The chain is built from TRBV18 and TRBJ1-1; D is uncertain. The CDR3 runs 13 residues. Trimming removed 3 bases at V and 1 base at J, with 6 bases between. Looked up from germline, CDR1 is KGHSH and CDR2 is LQKENI. CDR3 residues: CASSPVSNTEAFF. CDR3 DNA sequence: TGTGCCAGCTCACCGGTTTCGAACACTGAAGCTTTCTTT.